What follows describes a single TCR beta chain. This entry is derived from a study of blood T cell repertoires in COVID-19. Study background: In each case, the material was cDNA or gDNA derived from T cells, B-cell-depleted T cells, or PBMCs.

Per germline, CDR1 LGHDT and CDR2 YNNKEL (reference sequence). V was shortened by 6 bases and J by 5 bases, with 13 bases between the two germline ends. CDR3 size: 14 residues. Authors' methods: Amplification from reference gene primers served as the basis for estimated nucleated cell counts. This table comes from immunoSEQ multiplex PCR, and its TCRdb copy is limited to in-frame clones, with some not included. D and trimming were read from the DNA, whereas the V and J calls and clone size are those reported in that table. The repertoire includes over 95,000 clones, roughly 89% of them detected once, and 1.5% to 2.5% sits in the top ten.

The TCR sequence derives from a man between 65 and 85 years old with active or convalescent COVID-19. The J gene is TRBJ1-4, the V gene TRBV3-1 (or the pseudogene TRBV3-2); tentatively, D is TRBD1 (6 bases). Material for sequencing was peripheral blood. The CDR3 region is CASRLTGVNEKLFF. CDR3 coding DNA: TGTGCCAGCAGACTGACAGGCGTGAATGAAAAACTGTTTTTT.